What follows is one TCR beta chain and its context. These data come from a study of cytomegalovirus exposure and HLA in healthy donors. Although they were nominally healthy when sampled, donors likely had unrecorded immune exposures. With 60 Vbeta and 13 Jbeta primers, the PCR was carried out. Clones were sequenced by immunoSEQ multiplex PCR, and TCRdb holds only the in-frame ones, with some missing. The data show roughly 220,000 clones, 65% to 85% seen once. CDR1 SGHRS and CDR2 YFSETQ come from the germline V gene. This CDR3 region has 15 residues. V gave up 4 bases and J gave up 2 bases; unmatched junction bases: 5.

The chain combines TRBV5-1 with TRBJ2-3; TRBD1 matches at 9 bases. The sequenced sample consisted of PBMCs. The source of this sequence is a man aged 30 to 45 in good health and CMV-seronegative. The CDR3 spells CASSHGTGNTDTQYF. As DNA, the CDR3 is TGCGCCAGCAGCCACGGGACAGGGAACACAGATACGCAGTATTTT.